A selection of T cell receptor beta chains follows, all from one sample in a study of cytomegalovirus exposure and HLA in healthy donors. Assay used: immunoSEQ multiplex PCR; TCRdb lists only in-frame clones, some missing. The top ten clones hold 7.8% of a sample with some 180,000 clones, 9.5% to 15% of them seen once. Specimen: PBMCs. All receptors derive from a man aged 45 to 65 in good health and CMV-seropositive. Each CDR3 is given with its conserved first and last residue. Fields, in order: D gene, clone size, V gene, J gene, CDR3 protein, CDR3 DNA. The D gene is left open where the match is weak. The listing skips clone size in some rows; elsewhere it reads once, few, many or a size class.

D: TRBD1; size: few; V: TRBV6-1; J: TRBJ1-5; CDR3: CASTKTGVRNQPQHF; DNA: TGTGCCAGCACCAAGACAGGGGTCCGCAATCAGCCCCAGCATTTT
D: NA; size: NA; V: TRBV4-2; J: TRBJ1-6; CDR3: CASSQDPWTENSPLHF; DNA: TGTGCCAGCAGCCAAGATCCGTGGACAGAGAATTCACCCCTCCACTTT
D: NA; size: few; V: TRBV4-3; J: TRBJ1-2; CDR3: CASSQDFREHGYTF; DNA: TGCGCCAGCAGCCAAGATTTTCGGGAACACGGCTACACCTTC
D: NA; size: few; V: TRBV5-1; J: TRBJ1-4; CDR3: CASSFGGARGNEKLFF; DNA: TGCGCCAGCAGCTTCGGGGGGGCGCGGGGTAATGAAAAACTGTTTTTT
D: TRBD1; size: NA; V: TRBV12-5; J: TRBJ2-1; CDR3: CASVAGQGYNEQFF; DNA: TGTGCTAGTGTCGCAGGACAGGGATACAATGAGCAGTTCTTC
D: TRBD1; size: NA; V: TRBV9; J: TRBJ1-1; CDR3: CASTLRQGALATEAFF; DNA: TGTGCCAGCACCCTAAGACAGGGGGCGTTGGCCACTGAAGCTTTCTTT
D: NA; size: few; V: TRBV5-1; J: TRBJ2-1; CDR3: CASSLEAIGEQFF; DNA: TGCGCCAGCAGCTTGGAAGCAATCGGTGAGCAGTTCTTC
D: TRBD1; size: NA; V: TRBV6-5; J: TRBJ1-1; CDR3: CASSPRGQQEAFF; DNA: TGTGCCAGCAGTCCCAGGGGACAGCAAGAAGCTTTCTTT
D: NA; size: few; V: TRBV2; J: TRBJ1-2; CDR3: CASSGGGKGGYTF; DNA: TGTGCCAGCAGTGGGGGCGGGAAGGGGGGCTACACCTTC
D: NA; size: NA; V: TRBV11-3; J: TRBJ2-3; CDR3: CASSPGLDTQYF; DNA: TGTGCCAGCAGCCCAGGACTGGATACGCAGTATTTT
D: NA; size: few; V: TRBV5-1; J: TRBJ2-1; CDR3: CASSLEGGPYNEQFF; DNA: TGCGCCAGCAGCTTGGAGGGGGGGCCGTACAATGAGCAGTTCTTC
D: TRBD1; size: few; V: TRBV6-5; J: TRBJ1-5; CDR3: CASSGTAYGPQHF; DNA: TGTGCCAGCAGTGGGACAGCTTACGGGCCCCAGCATTTT
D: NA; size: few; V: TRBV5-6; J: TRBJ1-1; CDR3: CASRTTGGGTEAFF; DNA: TGTGCCAGCAGGACGACAGGAGGAGGCACTGAAGCTTTCTTT
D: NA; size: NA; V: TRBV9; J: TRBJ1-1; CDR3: CASSLDTQYGEAFF; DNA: TGTGCCAGCAGCTTGGACACCCAGTACGGTGAAGCTTTCTTT
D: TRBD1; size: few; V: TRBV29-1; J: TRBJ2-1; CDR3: CSVLGTGGSYNEQFF; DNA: TGCAGCGTCCTTGGGACAGGGGGCTCCTACAATGAGCAGTTCTTC
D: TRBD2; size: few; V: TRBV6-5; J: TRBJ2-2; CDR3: CASSARGIGELFF; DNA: TGTGCCAGCAGTGCGCGGGGGATCGGGGAGCTGTTTTTT
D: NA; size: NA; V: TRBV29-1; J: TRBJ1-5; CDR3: CSVAEGSDQHQHF; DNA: TGCAGCGTTGCGGAGGGGTCGGATCAGCACCAGCATTTT
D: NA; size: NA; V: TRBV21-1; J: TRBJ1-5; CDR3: CARGTAGSNQPQHF; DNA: TGTGCCAGAGGGACAGCCGGGAGCAATCAGCCCCAGCATTTT
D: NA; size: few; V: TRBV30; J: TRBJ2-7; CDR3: CAWSVGGTSYEQYF; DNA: TGTGCCTGGAGTGTTGGCGGGACCTCCTACGAGCAGTACTTC
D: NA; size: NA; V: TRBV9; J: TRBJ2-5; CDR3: CASSVGQKETQYF; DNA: TGTGCCAGCAGCGTCGGACAGAAAGAGACCCAGTACTTC